These 11 T cell receptor beta chains were all obtained from the same sample, sequenced in a study of regulatory and conventional T cells in RAG deficiency. The assay was immunoSEQ multiplex PCR, and TCRdb's table has in-frame clones only and misses some. The table includes about 30,000 clones, 75% to 90% detected once. The sample was also reused in another study, on regulatory T cells. From that second work: The PCR used 52 TRBV and 13 TRBJ primers.

Sequenced sample: CD8+ T cells sorted from blood. These receptors came from a human donor in good health.

This chain joins TRBV19 and TRBJ1-2; D call uncertain. This CDR3 comprises 13 residues. Germline V gene data show CDR1 as LNHDA and CDR2 as SQIVND (reference sequence). Trimming removed 7 bases from V and 5 bases from J, with 14 bases in between. The CDR3 loop is CASTPRSGYGYTF. The CDR3 DNA sequence: TGTGCCAGTACCCCTCGGTCTGGGTATGGCTACACCTTC.

The table lists this clone with a few counts. The chain carries TRBV6-5 and TRBJ2-7; TRBD2 matches at 7 bases. Germline V gene data show CDR1 as MNHEY and CDR2 as SVGAGI. V lost 3 bases to trimming and J lost 4 bases; unmatched junction nucleotides: 6. The CDR3 has 14 amino acids. The chain's CDR3 is CASSYAAGWYEQYF. CDR3 coding DNA: TGTGCCAGCAGTTATGCAGCGGGGTGGTACGAGCAGTACTTC.

V is TRBV4-1 and J is TRBJ2-2; D possibly corresponds to TRBD2 (5 bases). CDR3 length: 14 residues. With 0 bases removed from V and 5 bases from J, the gap between germline ends came to 7 bases. Per the germline V gene, CDR1 is MGHRA and CDR2 is YSYEKL. The DNA for the CDR3 is TGCGCCAGCAGCCAAGAAGGGAGAACCGGGGAGCTGTTTTTT. Amino acids: CASSQEGRTGELFF.

The chain joins TRBV9 to TRBJ1-3; 9 bases map to TRBD1. J gave up 8 bases and V 4 bases, and 7 bases lay outside the gene matches. This CDR3 contains 14 residues. Germline V gives CDR1 SGDLS, CDR2 YYNGEE. The CDR3: CASSRTGGADTIYF. Written as DNA, the CDR3 is TGTGCCAGCAGCCGCACAGGGGGCGCGGACACCATATATTTT. The full variable domain, in which reference TRBV9 and TRBJ1-3 provide the parts outside the CDR3, is DSGVTQTPKHLITATGQRVTLRCSPRSGDLSVYWYQQSLDQGLQFLIQYYNGEERAKGNILERFSAQQFPDLHSELNLSSLELGDSALYFCASSRTGGADTIYFGEGSWLTVV.

This sequence joins TRBV19 and TRBJ2-1, with D tentatively TRBD2 (5 bases). Germline-derived CDR1 and CDR2 are LNHDA and SQIVND (reference sequence). The CDR3 sequence is 15 residues long. V lost 6 bases and J 0 bases, leaving 12 bases between the germline ends. CDR3 sequence (DNA): TGTGCCAGTAGGTCCCCCCGGGGCTCCTACAATGAGCAGTTCTTC. It codes for CASRSPRGSYNEQFF.

This CDR3 reads CASSYSRDILNTEAFF. The CDR3 DNA is TGTGCCAGCAGTTACTCCAGGGACATATTGAACACTGAAGCTTTCTTT. This chain connects TRBV6-6 to TRBJ1-1, with a tentative D call TRBD1 (6 bases). This CDR3 region has 16 residues. Trimming pared 0 bases from V and 0 bases from J, leaving 11 bases between. The germline CDR1 and CDR2 sequences are MNHNY and SVGAGI (reference sequence).

The rearrangement joins TRBV5-4 to TRBJ1-2; D is undetermined. CDR1 SGHNT and CDR2 YYREEE come from the germline V gene (reference sequence). V gave up 1 base and J gave up 2 bases, with 18 bases separating them. CDR3 length: 17 residues. CDR3 protein: CASSLSVRGRTNYGYTF. In DNA, the CDR3 is TGTGCCAGCAGCTTGTCTGTAAGAGGACGGACGAACTATGGCTACACCTTC.

CDR3 region: CASSAGTSIDEQFF. The CDR3 DNA follows: TGCGCCAGCAGTGCGGGGACTAGCATCGATGAGCAGTTCTTC. The chain employs TRBV10-2 and TRBJ2-1, with 9 bases aligning to TRBD2. CDR3 length: 14 residues. With V trimmed by 4 bases and J by 8 bases, 6 bases remained unmatched. Germline V CDR1 and CDR2: WSHSY, SAAADI.

The V call is TRBV7-2, the J call TRBJ1-1, with D uncertain. CDR1 and CDR2 from the germline V gene are SGHTA and FQGNSA. CDR3 size: 16 residues. Trimming left V 3 bases short and J 1 base short, with 15 bases between. This CDR3 is CASSLSFSETNTEAFF. CDR3 DNA: TGTGCCAGCAGCTTGAGTTTTTCGGAAACGAACACTGAAGCTTTCTTT.

The chain recombines TRBV7-2 with TRBJ2-3; D is perhaps TRBD1 or TRBD2 (5 bases each). This CDR3 is 16 amino acids long. V was shortened by 8 bases and J by 3 bases, with 21 bases between the two germline ends. The germline CDR1 and CDR2 sequences are SGHTA and FQGNSA. The CDR3 here is CASYGGRVRGTDTQYF. As DNA, the CDR3 is TGTGCCAGCTATGGGGGACGGGTCCGGGGTACAGATACGCAGTATTTT.

The DNA of the CDR3 is TGTGCCAGCAGTCCCGGACAGGACCCTGAGCAGTTCTTC. Protein: CASSPGQDPEQFF. V gene TRBV6-5 combines with J gene TRBJ2-1, with 7 bases aligning to TRBD1. V lost 5 bases and J lost 9; bases outside the gene matches: 7. CDR1 MNHEY and CDR2 SVGAGI come from the germline V gene. This CDR3 contains 13 residues.